This TCR beta chain was retrieved from a study of cytomegalovirus exposure and HLA in healthy donors. Germline V gene lookup returns CDR1 SGDLS and CDR2 YYNGEE. J was trimmed by 7 bases and V by 7 bases; bases with no gene match: 9. This CDR3 region has 16 residues. About this clone itself: Its specificity is unknown.

Study findings and constraints: About 180 TCR beta chains were listed as cytomegalovirus-associated.

Clones were read by immunoSEQ multiplex PCR, and TCRdb kept only the in-frame ones, dropping some. The sample yields roughly 250,000 clones, 90% seen once. This sequence was found in a woman between 18 and 29 years old in good health and CMV-seronegative. Sequencing input: PBMCs. The chain links TRBV9 to TRBJ1-6; 12 bases align to TRBD1. This CDR3 reads CASGGTGGNLNSPLHF. DNA for the CDR3: TGTGCCAGCGGCGGGACAGGGGGCAACTTAAATTCACCCCTCCACTTT.